The T cell receptor (beta chain) under discussion was sequenced for a study of low-dose radiotherapy and immunotherapy resistance in tumors. About the study: Per fraction, Cohort 2 was given 1 Gy every two weeks, accumulating a total of 13 Gy over 26 weeks.

TRAV- and TRBV-specific primers primed first-strand cDNA, covering alpha and beta chains. PCR amplification of the TCRs was performed with Phusion for 15 to 25 PCR cycles, and it relied on a constant-region primer together with a V-primer adapter. Amplification (by in vitro transcription) was performed on isolated mRNA. From the reads, TCRdb called clonotypes with MiXCR, one entry per CDR3 protein. This sample has about 91,000 distinct CDR3 sequences, with 20% to 25% found just once. This clonotype was picked up a small number of times. Sequence at one end of the junction differs from germline and may be a read error. Time point defined: after trial treatment. Noted treatment: LDRT plus nivolumab, ipilimumab, low-dose cyclophosphamide and aspirin (RACIN trial). Low-dose radiotherapy and low-dose cyclophosphamide, together with aspirin, ipilimumab and nivolumab, were given to donors. Eligible patients bore advanced solid tumors devoid of tumor-infiltrating lymphocytes.

Germline CDR1 is MNHNS and CDR2 is SASEGT. The CDR3 is made up of 16 amino acids. The receptor comes from a female donor with ovarian cancer. This chain links TRBV6-1 with TRBJ2-1; 12 bases fit TRBD1. Source: PBMCs, taken after low-dose radiotherapy plus immunotherapy. Here the CDR3 DNA reads TGTGCCATCAGTAAAACCGGGACAGGGGGCGAAGACGAGCAGTTCTTC. This gives the protein CAISKTGTGGEDEQFF.